The 15 T cell receptor beta chains below come from one sample, sequenced in a study of CD8+ T cells in alopecia areata. As for treatment: oral pan-JAK inhibitor, 5-10 mg twice daily. The sequencing template was cDNA reverse transcribed from extracted RNA. Here immunoSEQ multiplex PCR was the method, and the copy in TCRdb shows in-frame clones only, minus some. The table records 95,000 to 110,000 clones, 84% of them present only once. Sequenced here: CD8+ T cells sorted from blood, sampled at week 24, from a patient treated with tofacitinib. The receptors originated from a human donor with alopecia areata.

This clone appeared a few times. The chain uses TRBV2 and TRBJ2-2, with D possibly matching TRBD2 (5 bases). The CDR3 runs to 11 residues. Germline loops: CDR1 SNHLY, CDR2 FYNNEI. Trimming shortened V by 6 bases and J by 7 bases, and 6 bases separated the two germline ends. The DNA for the CDR3 is TGTGCCAGCAGAACTAGCGGGGAGCTGTTTTTT. It translates to CASRTSGELFF.

J is TRBJ2-3 and V is TRBV4-1, with 8 bases lining up with TRBD2. Germline V CDR1 and CDR2: MGHRA, YSYEKL. The CDR3 runs 14 residues. V dropped 5 bases and J dropped 4; count of bases not matched to a gene: 5. The CDR3 DNA follows: TGCGCCAGCAGCTCGGGACTAGGAGCAGATACGCAGTATTTT. Encoded protein: CASSSGLGADTQYF.

This clone was detected once. The rearrangement links TRBV11-2 to TRBJ1-2; a possible D gene is TRBD1 (6 bases). Germline CDR1 reads SGHAT; CDR2 reads FQNNGV. This CDR3 has 15 amino acids. V lost 5 bases and J lost 2, with 15 bases in between. The CDR3 DNA is TGTGCCAGCAGCCTCTCGGACAGCTCCAACTATGGCTACACCTTC. The encoded protein is CASSLSDSSNYGYTF.

For the CDR3, the DNA is TGTGCCAGCAGCGACCGTAGCGGGGGGAGGAATGAGCAGTTCTTC. Residues: CASSDRSGGRNEQFF. V and J are TRBV9 and TRBJ2-1, with 10 bases lining up with TRBD2. The CDR3 runs to 15 residues. Germline V gene lookup returns CDR1 SGDLS and CDR2 YYNGEE. The V segment lost 3 bases and the J segment 7 bases; nucleotides outside the gene matches: 7. Supplemented by reference TRBV9 and TRBJ2-1, the full variable domain reads DSGVTQTPKHLITATGQRVTLRCSPRSGDLSVYWYQQSLDQGLQFLIQYYNGEERAKGNILERFSAQQFPDLHSELNLSSLELGDSALYFCASSDRSGGRNEQFFGPGTRLTVL.

The rearrangement uses TRBV5-4 and TRBJ2-7; TRBD2 might be the D (5 bases). The CDR3 is 13 residues long. Germline CDR1 SGHNT, CDR2 YYREEE (reference sequence). V lost 1 base to trimming and J lost 11 bases, with 16 bases between them. This CDR3 reads CASSLKGWLGEYF. The CDR3 DNA sequence: TGTGCCAGCAGCTTGAAAGGATGGTTGGGAGAGTACTTC.

The chain links TRBV5-1 to TRBJ2-3; D is possibly TRBD1 (6 bases). V was pared by 2 bases and J by 1 base, with 17 bases between. The CDR3 consists of 17 residues. CDR1 SGHRS and CDR2 YFSETQ come from the germline V gene. CDR3 bases: TGCGCCAGCAGCTTTAGGTCAGGGGTAGGTCGCACAGATACGCAGTATTTT. This encodes CASSFRSGVGRTDTQYF.

V and J are TRBV14 and TRBJ2-7; TRBD1 matches 8 bases. CDR1 is SGHDN and CDR2 is FVKESK in the germline V gene. This CDR3 has 15 amino acids. V was pared by 4 bases and J by 0 bases, with 5 bases of the junction left unmatched. The CDR3 bases are TGTGCCAGCAGCCCGGCAGGGGGCCTCTCCTACGAGCAGTACTTC. Translation: CASSPAGGLSYEQYF.

This rearrangement joins TRBV27 to TRBJ2-1, with 8 positions matching TRBD2. V trimming: 5 bases; J trimming: 4 bases; junction bases outside the gene matches: 7. This CDR3 is built from 15 residues. CDR1 MNHEY and CDR2 SMNVEV come from the germline V gene (reference sequence). The CDR3 coding sequence is TGTGCCAGCAGTCTACCAGCGGGGGCTTACAATGAGCAGTTCTTC. Translating it yields CASSLPAGAYNEQFF.

In this sample, this clone turned up a few times. This chain connects TRBV19 to TRBJ1-6; the D gene is possibly TRBD1 (5 bases). Between the trimmed V and J ends, which lost 3 bases and 11 bases, there was a span of 14 bases. CDR1 is LNHDA, CDR2 SQIVND, per germline (reference sequence). The CDR3 length is 14 residues. The CDR3 nucleotides are TGTGCCAGTAGTATGGGGCACAGGCCTCCACCCCTCCACTTT. Its protein is CASSMGHRPPPLHF.

This clone was observed once. V usage is TRBV5-6 and J usage is TRBJ1-5, with TRBD1 as a possible D gene (5 bases). The CDR3 contains 15 residues. Trimming took 0 bases from V and 2 from J, leaving 9 bases between them. Germline V gives CDR1 SGHDT, CDR2 YYEEEE. CDR3 coding DNA: TGTGCCAGCAGCTTGGATGGGGCACGCAATCAGCCCCAGCATTTT. Amino acid sequence: CASSLDGARNQPQHF.

The chain recombines TRBV29-1 with TRBJ2-1, with no clear D. Trimming left V 3 bases short and J 3 bases short, with 3 bases between. This CDR3 has 11 residues. The germline CDR1 and CDR2 sequences are SQVTM and ANQGSEA. For the CDR3, the DNA is TGCAGCGTTGATGTCTACAATGAGCAGTTCTTC. Protein: CSVDVYNEQFF.

In its sample, this clone was seen once. The rearrangement joins TRBV5-5 to TRBJ2-5; TRBD2 agrees at 7 bases. Per germline, CDR1 SGHKS and CDR2 YYEKEE (reference sequence). This CDR3 spans 15 amino acids. The junction had 6 bases not matched to a gene; V was cut back by 2 bases and J by 2 bases. Here the CDR3 reads CASSLSSGLQETQYF. In nucleotides, the CDR3 is TGTGCCAGCAGCTTATCTAGCGGATTACAAGAGACCCAGTACTTC. The full variable domain, completed using reference TRBV5-5 and TRBJ2-5, is DAGVTQSPTHLIKTRGQQVTLRCSPISGHKSVSWYQQVLGQGPQFIFQYYEKEERGRGNFPDRFSARQFPNYSSELNVNALLLGDSALYLCASSLSSGLQETQYFGPGTRLLVL.

V gene TRBV27 combines with J gene TRBJ1-1; D not resolved. In germline, CDR1 is MNHEY, CDR2 SMNVEV (reference sequence). The CDR3 totals 13 residues. V lost 6 bases to trimming and J lost 3 bases, with 11 bases between them. CDR3 region: CASSPSHYTEAFF. CDR3 bases: TGTGCCAGCAGCCCGAGCCACTACACTGAAGCTTTCTTT.

The chain is built from TRBV14 and TRBJ2-4, with D perhaps TRBD2 (5 bases). The CDR3 totals 14 residues. Per the germline V gene, CDR1 is SGHDN and CDR2 is FVKESK. Trimming took off 3 bases at V and 9 bases at J, with 15 bases between the two ends. CDR3 nucleotides: TGTGCCAGCAGCCACGGACTGAAGGTTGGCATTCAGTACTTC. Translation: CASSHGLKVGIQYF. The full variable domain, rest sourced from reference TRBV14 and TRBJ2-4, is EAGVTQFPSHSVIEKGQTVTLRCDPISGHDNLYWYRRVMGKEIKFLLHFVKESKQDESGMPNNRFLAERTGGTYSTLKVQPAELEDSGVYFCASSHGLKVGIQYFGAGTRLSVL.

This clone was seen just once. The V call is TRBV7-9, the J call TRBJ2-3; TRBD2 aligns across 10 bases. Germline V lookup: CDR1 SEHNR, CDR2 FQNEAQ (reference sequence). This CDR3 is built from 15 residues. With 4 bases clipped from V and 5 bases from J, the junction kept 6 bases outside the gene matches. The CDR3 protein is CASSSSGGAKDTQYF. DNA for the CDR3: TGTGCCAGCAGCTCCAGCGGGGGGGCCAAAGATACGCAGTATTTT.